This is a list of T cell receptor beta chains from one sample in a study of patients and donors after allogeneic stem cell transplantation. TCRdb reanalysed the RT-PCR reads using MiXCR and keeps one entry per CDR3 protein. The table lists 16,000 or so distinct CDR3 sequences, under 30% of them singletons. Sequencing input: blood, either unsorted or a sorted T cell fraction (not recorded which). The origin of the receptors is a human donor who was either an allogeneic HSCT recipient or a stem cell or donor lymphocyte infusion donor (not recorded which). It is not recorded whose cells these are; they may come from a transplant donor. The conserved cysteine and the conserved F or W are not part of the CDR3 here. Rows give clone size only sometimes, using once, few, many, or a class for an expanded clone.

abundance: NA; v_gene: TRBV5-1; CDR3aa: ASSLAGSSYNSPLH
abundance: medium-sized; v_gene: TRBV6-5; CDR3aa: ASSYGRGARGYT
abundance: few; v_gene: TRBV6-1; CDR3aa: ASPPRTDRTHGYT
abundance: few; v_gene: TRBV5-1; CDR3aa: ASGDRPAYGYT
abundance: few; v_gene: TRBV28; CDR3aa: ASSLLGLYGYT
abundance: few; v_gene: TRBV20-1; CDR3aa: SARRDRDNSPLH
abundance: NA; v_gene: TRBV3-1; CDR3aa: ASSLGHGGSPLH
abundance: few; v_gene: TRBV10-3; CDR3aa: AISGGHVNSPLH
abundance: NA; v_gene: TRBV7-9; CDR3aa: ASSLNPSQRAF
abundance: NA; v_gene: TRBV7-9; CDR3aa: ASSLGRANRAF
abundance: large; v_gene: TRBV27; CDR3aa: ASSTTTGTGYGYT
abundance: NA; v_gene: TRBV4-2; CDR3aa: ASSQEEGRDSPLH
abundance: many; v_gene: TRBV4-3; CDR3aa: ASSQERGPGNQPQH
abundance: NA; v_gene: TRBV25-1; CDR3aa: ASRDRRNTEAF
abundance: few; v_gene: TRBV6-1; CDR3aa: ASSEAHRGPRTEAF